One T cell receptor (beta chain) is described in this entry. The sample comes from a study of blood T cell repertoires in COVID-19. Clones were sequenced by immunoSEQ multiplex PCR, and TCRdb holds only the in-frame ones, with some missing. The profile shows about 83,000 clones, more than 65% of them singletons. This CDR3 has 15 amino acids. Trimming cost V 2 bases and J 3 bases; bases outside gene matches: 6. The germline V gene has CDR1 SGHDT and CDR2 YYEEEE. The genes are TRBV5-6 and TRBJ2-7; 9 bases fit TRBD1. This receptor was obtained from a woman over 75 with active or convalescent COVID-19. The sequencing input was peripheral blood. CDR3 sequence: CASSFRGTGYYEQYF. The CDR3 DNA is TGTGCCAGCAGCTTTAGGGGGACAGGGTACTACGAGCAGTACTTC.